This is a list of T cell receptor beta chains from one sample in a study of shared clonotypes between healthy human individuals. Only in-frame clones appear in the TCRdb table, and some are missing; sequencing was by immunoSEQ multiplex PCR. The repertoire holds 450,000 to 500,000 clones, approximately 82% seen once, with more than 10% in the top ten. Source material: PBMCs. The receptor source for this set is a woman aged 35 to 49 in good health. Some clones in this sample may be carry-over from other donors' samples. Both conserved end residues are part of each CDR3. D genes are given only for firm matches. Clone size is shown for a subset of rows, as once, few, many or a class of expanded clone.

V gene,clone size,CDR3 length,J gene,D gene,CDR3 DNA,CDR3 protein
TRBV6-6,-,13,TRBJ2-7,-,TGTGCCAGCAGTGGGACTTTTAGGGGCGAGCAGTACTTC,CASSGTFRGEQYF
TRBV28,-,14,TRBJ2-5,-,TGTGCCAGCAGTTCCCCGGACACAGTCACACAAGGAAACTTC,CASSSPDTVTQGNF
TRBV28,-,13,TRBJ2-3,-,TGTGCCAGCAGGGAGGGCCTGGAAGATACGCAGTATTTT,CASREGLEDTQYF
TRBV19,-,14,TRBJ2-2,TRBD2,TGTGCCAGCAACCCTAGAGGGGAGGGCGGGGAGCTGTTTTTT,CASNPRGEGGELFF
TRBV6-1,many,15,TRBJ2-2,-,TGTGCCAGCAGTGAAGTCCAGGGCTCTACCGGGGAGCTGTTTTTT,CASSEVQGSTGELFF
TRBV19,-,14,TRBJ1-1,-,TGTGCCAGTAGTATTTTGGGCCGGGGCACTGAAGCTTTCTTT,CASSILGRGTEAFF
TRBV18,-,15,TRBJ2-3,-,TGTGCCAGCTCACCACCGGCGGGCCCCCCAGATACGCAGTATTTT,CASSPPAGPPDTQYF
TRBV19,once,18,TRBJ2-4,TRBD1,TGTGCCAGTAGTACCCGTCCCCCTGGACAGGGGGAAAAAAACATTCAGTACTTC,CASSTRPPGQGEKNIQYF
TRBV7-9,once,13,TRBJ1-5,-,TGTGCCAGCAGCTTAGAACAGGCAGCCCCCAAGCATTTT,CASSLEQAAPKHF
TRBV27,once,13,TRBJ2-5,-,TGTGCCAGCAGTCCCATCAACCAAGAGACCCAGTACTTC,CASSPINQETQYF
TRBV9,few,14,TRBJ1-1,-,TGTGCCAGCAGCGTAGCTCAGGTATCCACTGAAGCTTTCTTT,CASSVAQVSTEAFF
TRBV19,few,15,TRBJ2-2,-,TGTGCCAGTAGTATCCCGGGACTGAGCACCGGGGAGCTGTTTTTT,CASSIPGLSTGELFF
TRBV28,-,12,TRBJ2-7,-,TGTGCCAGCAGAAAGGGAAGCTACGAGCAGTACTTC,CASRKGSYEQYF
TRBV11-2,-,14,TRBJ1-2,-,TGTGCCAGCAGCTTAGGGGTGGTCGACTATGGCTACACCTTC,CASSLGVVDYGYTF
TRBV7-8,many,15,TRBJ2-3,-,TGTGCCAGCAGCTTAGAGTACTTCGGCACAGATACGCAGTATTTT,CASSLEYFGTDTQYF
TRBV19,-,15,TRBJ1-2,-,TGTGCCAGTAACCCCGGGCGGAAACTTAACTATGGCTACACCTTC,CASNPGRKLNYGYTF
TRBV29-1,once,12,TRBJ1-3,-,TGCAGCGGCCAGGAGCGGGGGGACACCATATATTTT,CSGQERGDTIYF
TRBV2,-,11,TRBJ2-1,-,TGTGCCAGCAAACTAGGGGATGAGCAGTTCTTC,CASKLGDEQFF
TRBV5-4,-,15,TRBJ2-3,TRBD2,TGTGCCAGCAGCTTGCAGCGGGGGGGCACAGATACGCAGTATTTT,CASSLQRGGTDTQYF
TRBV19,-,14,TRBJ2-7,-,TGTGCCAGTAGTATCAGAACGACCTCCTACGAGCAGTACTTC,CASSIRTTSYEQYF
TRBV2,-,17,TRBJ2-2,-,TGTGCCAGCAGTGAATTAGGGGCGGGATGGAACACCGGGGAGCTGTTTTTT,CASSELGAGWNTGELFF
TRBV2,-,15,TRBJ1-5,TRBD1,TGTGCCAGCAGTCGGGACAGGGCCTCCAATCAGCCCCAGCATTTT,CASSRDRASNQPQHF
TRBV6-5,once,14,TRBJ2-7,-,TGTGCCACTAAAACAGCCTCTAGCTCCTACGAGCAGTACTTC,CATKTASSSYEQYF
TRBV4-2,-,15,TRBJ2-7,-,TGTGCCAGCAGCCAAGATAGGCGGGCCCACTACGAGCAGTACTTC,CASSQDRRAHYEQYF
TRBV15,-,11,TRBJ2-1,-,TGTGCCACCAGCCGGGACTATGAGCAGTTCTTC,CATSRDYEQFF
TRBV5-1,-,14,TRBJ1-3,-,TGCGCCAGTTCCGCGGCCCTCTCTGGAAACACCATATATTTT,CASSAALSGNTIYF
TRBV4-1,-,14,TRBJ2-5,-,TGCGCCAGCAGCCAAGAGGGAATTTTAGAGACCCAGTACTTC,CASSQEGILETQYF
TRBV11-2,-,13,TRBJ2-6,-,TGTGCCAGCAGCCGGACTGGGGCCAACGTCCTGACTTTC,CASSRTGANVLTF
TRBV6-5,-,14,TRBJ1-4,-,TGTGCCAGCAGCGTAGTCGCAACTAATGAAAAACTGTTTTTT,CASSVVATNEKLFF
TRBV5-1,-,14,TRBJ2-3,-,TGCGCCAGCAGCTTGGACAGGCTCACAGATACGCAGTATTTT,CASSLDRLTDTQYF
TRBV5-1,-,14,TRBJ2-1,-,TGCGCCAGCAGCGTGGAGGTGTCCTCCAATGAGCAGTTCTTC,CASSVEVSSNEQFF
TRBV19,-,14,TRBJ2-1,-,TGTGCCAGTAGTCGGGACGCAGCCTACAATGAGCAGTTCTTC,CASSRDAAYNEQFF
TRBV7-3,once,16,TRBJ2-7,-,TGTGCCAGCAACCATGAACGTGGGGGAACCCCCTACGAGCAGTACTTC,CASNHERGGTPYEQYF
TRBV19,-,12,TRBJ2-7,TRBD2,TGTGCCAGTAGTATGCTGCGGGAGGAGCAGTACTTC,CASSMLREEQYF
TRBV28,-,13,TRBJ1-3,-,TGTGCCAGCAGTCACAGGGCTGGAAACACCATATATTTT,CASSHRAGNTIYF
TRBV29-1,-,11,TRBJ2-7,TRBD1,TGCAGCGTCTTGACAGGGGGTGAGCAGTACTTC,CSVLTGGEQYF
TRBV7-3,-,13,TRBJ2-1,-,TGTGCCAGCAGCTTAACCGGGGGCAACGAGCAGTTCTTC,CASSLTGGNEQFF
TRBV6-5,-,13,TRBJ2-7,-,TGTGCCAGCAGTTCCCGGCATTTCAACGAGCAGTATTTC,CASSSRHFNEQYF
TRBV6-6,-,12,TRBJ1-1,-,TGTGCCAGCAGTTACTCACACACTGAAGCTTTCTTT,CASSYSHTEAFF